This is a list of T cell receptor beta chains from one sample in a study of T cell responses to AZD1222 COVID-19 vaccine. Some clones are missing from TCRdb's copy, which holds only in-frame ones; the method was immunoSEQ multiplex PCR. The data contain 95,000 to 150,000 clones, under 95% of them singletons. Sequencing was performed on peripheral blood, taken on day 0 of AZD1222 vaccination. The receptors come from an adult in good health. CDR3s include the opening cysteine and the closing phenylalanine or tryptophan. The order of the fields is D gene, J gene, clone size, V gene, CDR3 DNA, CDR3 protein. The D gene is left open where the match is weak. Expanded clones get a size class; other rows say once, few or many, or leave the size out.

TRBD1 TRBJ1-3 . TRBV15 TGTGCCACCAGACTTACCGGGACAGGGAAAGGAAACACCATATATTTT CATRLTGTGKGNTIYF
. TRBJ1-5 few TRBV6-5 TGTGCCAGCAGAGACAGATCCGATAGCAATCAGCCCCAGCATTTT CASRDRSDSNQPQHF
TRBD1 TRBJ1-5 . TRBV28 TGTGCCAGCGGACAGGACAATCAGCCCCAGCATTTT CASGQDNQPQHF
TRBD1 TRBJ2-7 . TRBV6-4 TGTGCCAGCAGTGACTCGGAGACAGGGTTTATCGACGAGCAGTACTTC CASSDSETGFIDEQYF
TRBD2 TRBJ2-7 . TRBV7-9 TGTGCCAGCAGCTCAGAACGGGGGGGACTTGCTGGGCACGAGCAGTACTTC CASSSERGGLAGHEQYF
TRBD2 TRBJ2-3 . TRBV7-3 TGTGCCAGCAGCTCTGGACTAGCGCTGGGGACAGATACGCAGTATTTT CASSSGLALGTDTQYF
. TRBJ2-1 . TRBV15 TGTGCCACCAGCCCGGGGGCTGGGTTTGATGAGCAGTTCTTC CATSPGAGFDEQFF
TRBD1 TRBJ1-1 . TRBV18 TGTGCCAGCTCAGAGCAGGGGGCGGACACTGAAGCTTTCTTT CASSEQGADTEAFF
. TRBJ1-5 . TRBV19 TGTGCCAGTAGTATTACGCCCCCCCCGGAGATCCCCCTGGGGCCCCAGCATTTT CASSITPPPEIPLGPQHF
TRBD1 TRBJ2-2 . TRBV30 TGTGCCTGGAGTGCTACAGGGGGTCGTTTCGGCGGGGAGCTGTTTTTT CAWSATGGRFGGELFF
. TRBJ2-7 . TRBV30 TGTGCCTGGAAACGCGGGACGGCCGATGGGCAGTACTTC CAWKRGTADGQYF
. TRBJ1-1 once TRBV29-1 TGCAGCGTTGTCGTCGACACTGAAGCTTTCTTT CSVVVDTEAFF
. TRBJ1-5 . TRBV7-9 TGTGCCAGCAGCCGAGGGACGGACTATAGCAATCAGCCCCAGCATTTT CASSRGTDYSNQPQHF
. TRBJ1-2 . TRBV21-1 TGTGCCAGCAGCAAGGAGTATGGCTACACCTTC CASSKEYGYTF
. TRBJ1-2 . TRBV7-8 TGTGCCAGCAGCTACCTCGGGGACCTCTATGGCTACACCTTC CASSYLGDLYGYTF
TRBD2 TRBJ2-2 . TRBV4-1 TGCGCCAGCAGCCAAGGGCTAGCGGCGGCATCGCGGGAGCTGTTTTTT CASSQGLAAASRELFF
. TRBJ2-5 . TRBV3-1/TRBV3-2 TGTGCCAGCAGCCAAGCGGTGCAAGAGACCCAGTACTTC CASSQAVQETQYF
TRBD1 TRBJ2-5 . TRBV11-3 TGTGCCAGCAGCTTAGGGGGGACAGGGTACCAAGAGACCCAGTACTTC CASSLGGTGYQETQYF
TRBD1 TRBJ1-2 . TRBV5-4 TGTGCCAGCAGCCCGGACAGGGTGGACTATGGCTACACCTTC CASSPDRVDYGYTF
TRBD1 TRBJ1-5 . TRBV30 TGTGCCTGGAGTGTGGGACAGGGAAATCAGCCCCAGCATTTT CAWSVGQGNQPQHF
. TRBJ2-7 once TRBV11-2 TGTGCCAGCAGCTTAGAGTCTGTGGTTCCCTACGAGCAGTACTTC CASSLESVVPYEQYF
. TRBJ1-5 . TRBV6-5 TGTGCCACACGGGTATATAGCAATCAGCCCCAGCATTTT CATRVYSNQPQHF
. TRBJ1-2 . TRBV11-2 TGTGCCAGCTCCTTCGTAGGAGGGGTGGCTAACTATGGCTACACCTTC CASSFVGGVANYGYTF
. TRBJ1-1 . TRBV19 TGTGCCAGTAGCGGGGGGTTGATGGCTTTCTTT CASSGGLMAFF
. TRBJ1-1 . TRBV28 TGTGCCAGCACGGCGGCAAACACTGAAGCTTTCTTT CASTAANTEAFF
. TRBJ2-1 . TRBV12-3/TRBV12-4 TGTGCCAGCAGTTCCGGGTCATACAATGAGCAGTTCTTC CASSSGSYNEQFF
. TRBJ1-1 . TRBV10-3 TGTGCCAGCAGTGGGGGGACGAACACTGAAGCTTTCTTT CASSGGTNTEAFF
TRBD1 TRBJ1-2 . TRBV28 TGTGCCAGCAGTTTATTGACAGGGCATGGCTACACCTTC CASSLLTGHGYTF
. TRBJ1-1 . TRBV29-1 TGCAGCGTTGAACTGGGGTTAGTTTCATATATGAACACTGAAGCTTTCTTT CSVELGLVSYMNTEAFF
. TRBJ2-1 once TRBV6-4 TGTGCCAGCAGTGTAGAGGGGTCCTACAATGAGCAGTTCTTC CASSVEGSYNEQFF
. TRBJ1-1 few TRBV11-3 TGTGCCAGCAGCTATCGGTCGAACACTGAAGCTTTCTTT CASSYRSNTEAFF
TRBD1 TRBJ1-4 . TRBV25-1 TGTGCCAGCTCCAGGGGCCGGGACAGTGGATTTGAAAAACTGTTTTTT CASSRGRDSGFEKLFF
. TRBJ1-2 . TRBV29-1 TGCAGCGTTGATAAATTGGACGGGTATGGCTACACCTTC CSVDKLDGYGYTF
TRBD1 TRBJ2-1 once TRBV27 TGTGCCAGCACTTCACAGGGGGTAGGCAATGAGCAGTTCTTC CASTSQGVGNEQFF
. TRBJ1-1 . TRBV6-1 TGTGCCAGCAGTGAAGCAGGGGGTTGGAACACTGAAGCTTTCTTT CASSEAGGWNTEAFF
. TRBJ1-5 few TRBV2 TGTGCCAGCGGAACCGGGACCGCTAGCAATCAGCCCCAGCATTTT CASGTGTASNQPQHF
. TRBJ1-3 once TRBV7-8 TGTGCCAGCAGCTACAGCCCCTCTGGAAACACCATATATTTT CASSYSPSGNTIYF
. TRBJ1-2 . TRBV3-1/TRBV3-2 TGTGCCAGCAGCCAAAGGCAGCGGGGGGCGAAAGGCTACACCTTC CASSQRQRGAKGYTF
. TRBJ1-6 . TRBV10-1 TGCGCCAGCCGGGGCCCCGGGCCGACTATTTGGTCCCTCCACTTT CASRGPGPTIWSLHF
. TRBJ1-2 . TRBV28 TGTGCCAGCACCGAAGCTGATTCGTGGGGCTACACCTTC CASTEADSWGYTF
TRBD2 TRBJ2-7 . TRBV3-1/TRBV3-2 TGTGCCAGCAGTTCCGGGACTAAAACCTACGAGCAGTACTTC CASSSGTKTYEQYF
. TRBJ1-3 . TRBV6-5 TGTGCCAGCAGTCAGGGTTACTCTGGAAACACCATATATTTT CASSQGYSGNTIYF
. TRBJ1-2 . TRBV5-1 TGCGCCAGCAGCTTGGTAGGAGCGGGGGAGCATGGCTACACCTTC CASSLVGAGEHGYTF
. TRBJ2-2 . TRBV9 TGTGCCAGCAGCGTAGGCTTCGGGGGGACAGCGAACACCGGGGAGCTGTTTTTT CASSVGFGGTANTGELFF
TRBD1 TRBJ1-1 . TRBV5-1 TGCGCCAGCAGCCTACGGACAGGGGCTGTGAACACTGAAGCTTTCTTT CASSLRTGAVNTEAFF
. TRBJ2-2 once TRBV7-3 TGTGCCAGCAGCCCCGGACTCGTCACCGGGGAGCTGTTTTTT CASSPGLVTGELFF